These T cell receptor beta chains were read from a single sample in a study of PD-1 blockade in classical Hodgkin lymphoma. Produced via immunoSEQ multiplex PCR; TCRdb's table is partial and in-frame only. The data hold 20,000 to 30,000 clones, with 69% observed a single time. Sample: peripheral blood mononuclear cells (PBMCs), taken at baseline. These receptors all come from a human donor with classical Hodgkin lymphoma. Both conserved end residues are part of each CDR3. A D gene is named only where the DNA matches it firmly. Size is stated for part of the rows, as once, few or many counts, or as a class when the clone is expanded.

V	J	D	size	CDR3	DNA
TRBV6-1	TRBJ2-5	.	.	CASRDSFEETQYF	TGTGCCAGCAGGGACAGCTTTGAAGAGACCCAGTACTTC
TRBV27	TRBJ2-7	TRBD2	.	CASSLAGGPHEQYF	TGTGCCAGCAGCTTAGCGGGGGGGCCCCACGAGCAGTACTTC
TRBV5-6	TRBJ2-7	.	.	CASSLEGTTSYEQYF	TGTGCCAGCAGCTTGGAGGGGACAACCTCCTACGAGCAGTACTTC
TRBV6-6	TRBJ2-7	TRBD1	few	CASSTGVLDEQYF	TGTGCCAGCAGCACAGGGGTGCTCGACGAGCAGTACTTC
TRBV27	TRBJ2-7	.	.	CASSSGGFSYEQYF	TGTGCCAGCAGTTCCGGGGGATTCTCCTACGAGCAGTACTTC
TRBV25-1	TRBJ2-3	TRBD1	once	CASSRLTGGAADTQYF	TGTGCCAGCAGTCGCCTGACAGGGGGCGCCGCAGATACGCAGTATTTT
TRBV6-6	TRBJ2-7	.	.	CASSCSRYEQYF	TGTGCCAGCAGTTGCTCCCGATACGAGCAGTACTTC
TRBV29-1	TRBJ1-2	.	.	CSVYLLGGNYGYTF	TGCAGCGTTTACCTCCTTGGAGGTAACTATGGCTACACCTTC
TRBV7-2	TRBJ2-5	.	few	CASSLTETQETQYF	TGTGCCAGCAGCTTAACAGAAACCCAAGAGACCCAGTACTTC
TRBV7-8	TRBJ2-1	TRBD2	.	CASSVYGTRANEQFF	TGTGCCAGCAGCGTATACGGGACTAGGGCCAATGAGCAGTTCTTC
TRBV19	TRBJ2-5	TRBD1	.	CASIGQDQETQYF	TGTGCCAGTATTGGACAGGACCAAGAGACCCAGTACTTC
TRBV2	TRBJ2-3	.	.	CASSEVVGSPDTQYF	TGTGCCAGCAGTGAAGTAGTGGGCAGCCCAGATACGCAGTATTTT
TRBV6-1	TRBJ1-2	.	medium-sized	CASSGHLGGSDYGYTF	TGTGCCAGCAGTGGCCACCTTGGGGGATCCGACTATGGCTACACCTTC
TRBV20-1	TRBJ2-3	.	once	CSARVNYTQYF	TGCAGTGCTAGAGTTAACTATACGCAGTATTTT
TRBV5-1	TRBJ1-5	.	.	CASSLTGYSNQPQHF	TGCGCCAGCAGCTTAACCGGATATAGCAATCAGCCCCAGCATTTT
TRBV19	TRBJ2-1	.	.	CASSMVQTNEQFF	TGTGCCAGTAGTATGGTCCAAACGAATGAGCAGTTCTTC
TRBV7-9	TRBJ2-1	TRBD2	.	CASSSLRLAGVNEQFF	TGTGCCAGCAGCTCCTTACGACTAGCGGGGGTCAATGAGCAGTTCTTC
TRBV28	TRBJ2-1	TRBD1	.	CASSWTGAFDEQFF	TGTGCCAGCAGTTGGACAGGGGCATTTGATGAGCAGTTCTTC
TRBV19	TRBJ1-3	.	.	CASTIEKNSGNTIYF	TGTGCCAGTACCATTGAAAAAAACTCTGGAAACACCATATATTTT
TRBV5-4	TRBJ2-6	TRBD1	.	CASSQGQAGANVLTF	TGTGCCAGCAGCCAGGGACAGGCTGGGGCCAACGTCCTGACTTTC
TRBV7-2	TRBJ2-7	.	.	CASSSDSYSYEQYF	TGTGCCAGCAGCTCGGACTCATACTCCTACGAGCAGTACTTC
TRBV7-3	TRBJ1-5	.	once	CASSLNSLFRGICNQPQHF	TGTGCCAGCAGCTTAAACTCGCTATTTCGGGGGATATGCAATCAGCCCCAGCATTTT
TRBV4-2	TRBJ2-7	TRBD1	once	CASSQGQGSEQYF	TGTGCCAGCAGCCAGGGACAGGGTTCCGAGCAGTACTTC
TRBV9	TRBJ2-7	TRBD2	.	CASSLKAGSSYEQYF	TGTGCCAGCAGCCTGAAAGCGGGGAGCTCCTACGAGCAGTACTTC
TRBV6-6	TRBJ1-2	.	.	CAIGGQFYGYTF	TGTGCCATCGGCGGTCAGTTTTATGGCTACACCTTC
TRBV4-1	TRBJ1-5	.	.	CASSQDPVGQPQHF	TGCGCCAGCAGCCAAGATCCGGTTGGGCAGCCCCAGCATTTT
TRBV9	TRBJ1-1	.	.	CASSETERNTEAFF	TGTGCCAGCAGCGAGACAGAAAGGAACACTGAAGCTTTCTTT
TRBV4-1	TRBJ1-2	.	few	CASSPSEAPDWGYTF	TGCGCCAGCAGCCCATCAGAGGCCCCGGATTGGGGCTACACCTTC
TRBV4-1	TRBJ1-1	TRBD1	.	CASSPQTGSNTEAFF	TGCGCCAGCAGCCCCCAGACAGGGTCGAACACTGAAGCTTTCTTT
TRBV4-2	TRBJ2-2	TRBD2	.	CASSPPGLDTGELFF	TGTGCCAGCAGCCCACCGGGACTAGACACCGGGGAGCTGTTTTTT
TRBV30	TRBJ2-7	.	once	CAWSQGSEQYF	TGTGCCTGGAGCCAGGGGTCCGAGCAGTACTTC
TRBV18	TRBJ2-1	TRBD2	.	CASSPQRGGFNEQFF	TGTGCCAGCTCACCTCAGCGGGGGGGATTCAATGAGCAGTTCTTC
TRBV7-9	TRBJ1-3	.	few	CASSYLGQPTSGNTIYF	TGTGCCAGCAGCTACCTTGGACAGCCTACCTCTGGAAACACCATATATTTT
TRBV4-3	TRBJ2-7	.	.	CASSQTGSYEQYF	TGCGCCAGCAGCCAAACAGGGTCCTACGAGCAGTACTTC
TRBV7-3	TRBJ2-1	.	few	CASSLTQGIGNEQFF	TGTGCCAGCAGCTTAACTCAGGGTATTGGTAATGAGCAGTTCTTC
TRBV9	TRBJ1-1	TRBD1	few	CATRQGVGTEAFF	TGTGCCACGCGACAGGGAGTGGGAACTGAAGCTTTCTTT
TRBV11-3	TRBJ2-7	TRBD1	.	CASSLDGTGGHEQYF	TGTGCCAGCAGCTTAGATGGGACAGGGGGCCACGAGCAGTACTTC
TRBV29-1	TRBJ2-7	TRBD1	.	CSVELRDRGPYEQYF	TGCAGCGTTGAACTAAGGGACAGGGGCCCCTACGAGCAGTACTTC
TRBV4-2	TRBJ1-6	.	.	CASSQEGRGNSPLHF	TGTGCCAGCAGCCAAGAAGGTAGGGGGAATTCACCCCTCCACTTT
TRBV28	TRBJ2-2	TRBD2	few	CASSLRASGAGELFF	TGTGCCAGCAGTTTAAGGGCTAGCGGGGCCGGGGAGCTGTTTTTT